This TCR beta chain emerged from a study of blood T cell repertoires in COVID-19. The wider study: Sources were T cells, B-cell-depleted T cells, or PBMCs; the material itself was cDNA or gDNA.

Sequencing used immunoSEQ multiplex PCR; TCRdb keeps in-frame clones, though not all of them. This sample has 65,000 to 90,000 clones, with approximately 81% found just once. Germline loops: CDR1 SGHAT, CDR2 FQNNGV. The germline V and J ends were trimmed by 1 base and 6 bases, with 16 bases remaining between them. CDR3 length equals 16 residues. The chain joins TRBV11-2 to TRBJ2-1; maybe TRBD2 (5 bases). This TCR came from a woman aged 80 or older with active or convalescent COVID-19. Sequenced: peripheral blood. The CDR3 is CASSLVRLRAVNEQFF. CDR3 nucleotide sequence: TGTGCCAGCAGCTTAGTGCGTTTGCGGGCAGTCAATGAGCAGTTCTTC.